The next 19 T cell receptor beta chains were all read from a single sample in a study of CD4 T cells in relation to SARS-CoV-2 and coronaviruses. Unexposed donor CD4+ T cells date from about 2011-2018, before the COVID-19 pandemic. The cells were cultured for about ten days before CD4+ T cells were isolated. For these receptors, no antigen is known. Generated by immunoSEQ multiplex PCR, the TCRdb table keeps only in-frame clones and is missing some. The sample carries about 20,000 clones, around 70% recorded once. Sequencing was performed on CD4+ T cells from PBMCs, cultured in vitro. These TCRs come from a human donor in good health.

The rearrangement uses TRBV18 and TRBJ1-3, with D possibly matching TRBD1 (5 bases). This CDR3 has 13 residues. The V end was cut by 7 bases, the J end by 3 bases, with 10 bases between. Germline V gives CDR1 KGHSH, CDR2 LQKENI. The CDR3 DNA reads TGTGCCAGCTGTGAGGACATTGGAAACACCATATATTTT. Protein product: CASCEDIGNTIYF.

This rearrangement joins TRBV7-8 to TRBJ1-2; TRBD1 matches 8 bases. J lost 6 bases, V lost 6 bases, and 6 bases had no gene match. The CDR3 totals 13 residues. Germline values: CDR1 SGHVS, CDR2 FQNEAQ. The CDR3 sequence: CASSRSGGDGYTF. The CDR3 bases are TGTGCCAGCAGTCGATCAGGGGGCGATGGCTACACCTTC.

The chain uses TRBV9 and TRBJ1-6; D possibly corresponds to TRBD1 (5 bases). This CDR3 spans 15 amino acids. Trimming removed 3 bases at V and 4 bases at J, with 11 bases between. Germline V gives CDR1 SGDLS, CDR2 YYNGEE. The CDR3 is CASSADSRYNSPLHF. In nucleotides, the CDR3 is TGTGCCAGCAGCGCTGACAGCCGGTATAATTCACCCCTCCACTTT.

This clone was counted only a few times. The chain uses TRBV29-1 and TRBJ2-1, with 7 positions matching TRBD2. The germline CDR1 and CDR2 sequences are SQVTM and ANQGSEA. The CDR3 consists of 15 residues. Trimming cost V 4 bases and J 0 bases; bases outside gene matches: 6. This CDR3 reads CSVGRGKSSYNEQFF. Written as DNA, the CDR3 is TGCAGCGTTGGGCGGGGGAAGAGCTCCTACAATGAGCAGTTCTTC.

This clone turned up a few times. This sequence joins TRBV19 and TRBJ2-7, with a tentative D call TRBD1 (6 bases). Per germline, CDR1 LNHDA and CDR2 SQIVND (reference sequence). V lost 5 bases, J lost 4 bases, and 9 bases lay in between. This CDR3 contains 12 residues. The CDR3: CASSGTKYEQYF. CDR3 nucleotides: TGTGCCAGTAGTGGGACAAAATACGAGCAGTACTTC.

The chain carries TRBV4-1 and TRBJ2-1; 11 nucleotides line up with TRBD1. V was clipped by 3 bases and J by 3 bases; unmatched bases: 7. This CDR3 spans 17 amino acids. The germline CDR1 and CDR2 sequences are MGHRA and YSYEKL. CDR3 in DNA: TGCGCCAGCAGCCAGGACAGGGGGCGAGCAGGCTACAATGAGCAGTTCTTC. Protein: CASSQDRGRAGYNEQFF.

This chain connects TRBV6-5 to TRBJ2-5; 7 bases agree with TRBD2. V shed 0 bases and J 5 bases; nucleotides not matched to a gene: 6. CDR1 is MNHEY, CDR2 SVGAGI, per germline. The CDR3 is made up of 15 amino acids. The CDR3 is CASSYSAGVGETQYF. The CDR3 region has the DNA TGTGCCAGCAGTTACTCCGCGGGAGTTGGGGAGACCCAGTACTTC.

This clone was observed a single time. This sequence joins TRBV5-1 and TRBJ2-1; D tentatively fits TRBD1 or TRBD2 (6 bases each). The CDR3 is 15 residues long. Germline V gives CDR1 SGHRS, CDR2 YFSETQ. The V and J ends lost 0 bases and 1 base respectively, with 8 bases between them. In DNA, the CDR3 is TGCGCCAGCAGCTTGGGGGGGGCGTCCTACAATGAGCAGTTCTTC. It specifies CASSLGGASYNEQFF.

V and J are TRBV3-1 (or the pseudogene TRBV3-2) and TRBJ2-1, with a weak D call TRBD2 (5 bases). Germline V CDR1 and CDR2: LGHDT, YNNKEL (reference sequence). The CDR3 loop spans 13 amino acids. The V and J ends lost 2 bases and 7 bases respectively, with 9 bases between them. The CDR3 spells CASSQPLANEQFF. CDR3 in DNA: TGTGCCAGCAGCCAACCTTTAGCGAATGAGCAGTTCTTC.

This sequence joins TRBV6-1 and TRBJ1-5, with 10 bases matching TRBD1. V lost 2 bases, J lost 2 bases, and 9 bases stayed unmatched. The CDR3 extends over 18 amino acids. The germline CDR1 and CDR2 sequences are MNHNS and SASEGT. CDR3 coding DNA: TGTGCCAGCAGTGAACGAATGAGCGGGACAGGGGGCAATCAGCCCCAGCATTTT. Translating gives CASSERMSGTGGNQPQHF.

J is TRBJ2-3 and V is TRBV7-9; a possible D gene is TRBD1 (6 bases). This CDR3 spans 15 amino acids. Germline V gene data show CDR1 as SEHNR and CDR2 as FQNEAQ (reference sequence). Between the trimmed V and J ends, which lost 5 bases and 4 bases, there was a span of 16 bases. The CDR3 bases are TGTGCCAGCAGCCAGGGACAAAATTACGCAGATACGCAGTATTTT. Protein: CASSQGQNYADTQYF.

This chain joins TRBV9 and TRBJ1-6; possibly TRBD1 for D (5 bases). The CDR3 is 15 residues long. Germline lookup yields CDR1 SGDLS and CDR2 YYNGEE. Trimming removed 0 bases from V and 9 bases from J, with 13 bases in between. The CDR3 DNA follows: TGTGCCAGCAGCGTAGTGGGGGGAACAGGTTCACCCCTCCACTTT. This codes for CASSVVGGTGSPLHF.

The CDR3 spells CSATHGDEQFF. The CDR3, as DNA: TGCAGTGCTACCCACGGGGATGAGCAGTTCTTC. The rearrangement uses TRBV20-1 and TRBJ2-1; D is perhaps TRBD2 (5 bases). Germline-derived CDR1 and CDR2 are DFQATT and SNEGSKA (reference sequence). The CDR3 sequence is 11 residues long. The germline V and J ends were trimmed by 4 bases and 8 bases, with 9 bases remaining between them.

The table lists this clone with a count of one. A read error may account for a junction end that differs from germline. The rearrangement links TRBV6-1 to TRBJ2-7, with no clear D. CDR3 length: 13 residues. Germline CDR1 reads MNHNS; CDR2 reads SASEGT. In nucleotides, the CDR3 is TGTGCCAGCAGCGAAGGGTCCACCTACGAGCAGTACTTC. Translated, it gives CASSEGSTYEQYF.

V usage is TRBV27 and J usage is TRBJ1-1, with D possibly being TRBD1 (6 bases). Trimming shortened V by 6 bases and J by 0 bases, and 14 bases separated the two germline ends. CDR1 and CDR2 (germline): MNHEY, SMNVEV (reference sequence). CDR3 length: 15 amino acids. The CDR3 DNA reads TGTGCCAGCAGGCGGGGCGGGGGCATGAACACTGAAGCTTTCTTT. Amino acid sequence: CASRRGGGMNTEAFF.

This clone was found a few times. The CDR3 is CSVVTSGTPGELFF. CDR3 sequence (DNA): TGCAGCGTTGTCACTAGCGGGACCCCCGGGGAGCTGTTTTTT. The chain employs TRBV29-1 and TRBJ2-2, with 10 bases fitting TRBD2. V lost 4 bases and J lost 6; bases outside the gene matches: 5. This CDR3 has 14 amino acids. CDR1 SQVTM and CDR2 ANQGSEA come from the germline V gene.

This clone was counted a few times. V usage is TRBV5-4 and J usage is TRBJ1-2; D unclear. The length of the CDR3 is 13 residues. Deletions cut 4 bases from V and 2 bases from J, with 9 bases between. Germline loops: CDR1 SGHNT, CDR2 YYREEE (reference sequence). Written as DNA, the CDR3 is TGTGCCAGCAGCCTTACAGAAAACTATGGCTACACCTTC. The encoded protein is CASSLTENYGYTF.

The V call is TRBV4-3, the J call TRBJ1-2; no clear D. This CDR3 region has 16 residues. Looked up from germline, CDR1 is LGHNA and CDR2 is YSLEER. The ends were cut back, 1 base at V and 6 bases at J, with 18 bases in the middle. This CDR3 reads CASSQVRSWDRDGYTF. CDR3 DNA sequence: TGCGCCAGCAGCCAAGTCCGATCCTGGGATCGGGATGGCTACACCTTC.

The count of this clone is one. The rearrangement uses TRBV10-2 and TRBJ1-2; D not resolved. Germline assignment: CDR1 WSHSY and CDR2 SAAADI. V dropped 3 bases and J dropped 2 bases, with 1 base sitting between them. The CDR3 is 11 residues long. This CDR3 reads CASSDNYGYTF. The CDR3 nucleotides read TGCGCCAGCAGTGACAACTATGGCTACACCTTC.